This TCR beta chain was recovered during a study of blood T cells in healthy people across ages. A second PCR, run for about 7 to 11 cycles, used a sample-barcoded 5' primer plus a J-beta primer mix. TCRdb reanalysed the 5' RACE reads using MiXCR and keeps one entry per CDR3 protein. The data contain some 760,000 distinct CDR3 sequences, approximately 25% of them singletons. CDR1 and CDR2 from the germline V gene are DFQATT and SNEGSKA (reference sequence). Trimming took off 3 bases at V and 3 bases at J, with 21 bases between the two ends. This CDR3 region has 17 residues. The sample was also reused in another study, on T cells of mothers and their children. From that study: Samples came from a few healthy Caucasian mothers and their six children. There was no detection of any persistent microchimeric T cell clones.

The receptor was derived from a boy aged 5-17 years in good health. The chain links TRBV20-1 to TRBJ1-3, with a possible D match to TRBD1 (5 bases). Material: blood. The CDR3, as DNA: TGCAGTGCTAGCGGAATTGGTACAGGTCTTAATGGAAACACCATATATTTT. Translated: CSASGIGTGLNGNTIYF.